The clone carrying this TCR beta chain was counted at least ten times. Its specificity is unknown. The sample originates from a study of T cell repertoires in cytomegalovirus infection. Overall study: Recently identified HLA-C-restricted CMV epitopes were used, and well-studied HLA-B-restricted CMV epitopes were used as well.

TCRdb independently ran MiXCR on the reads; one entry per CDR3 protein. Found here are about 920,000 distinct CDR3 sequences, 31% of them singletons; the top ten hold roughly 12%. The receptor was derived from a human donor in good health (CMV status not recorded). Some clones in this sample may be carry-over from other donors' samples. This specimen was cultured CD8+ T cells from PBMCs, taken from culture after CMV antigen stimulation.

CDR3 nucleotides: TGTGCCAGCAGCAGCGACAACGAAAAGAGGGAACTGTTTTTT. Its protein product is CASSSDNEKRELFF. J is TRBJ1-4 and V is TRBV7-9; D uncertain. Trimming shortened V by 5 bases and J by 12 bases, and 19 bases separated the two germline ends. The V gene's germline CDR1 is SEHNR and CDR2 FQNEAQ (reference sequence). The CDR3 length is 14 residues.